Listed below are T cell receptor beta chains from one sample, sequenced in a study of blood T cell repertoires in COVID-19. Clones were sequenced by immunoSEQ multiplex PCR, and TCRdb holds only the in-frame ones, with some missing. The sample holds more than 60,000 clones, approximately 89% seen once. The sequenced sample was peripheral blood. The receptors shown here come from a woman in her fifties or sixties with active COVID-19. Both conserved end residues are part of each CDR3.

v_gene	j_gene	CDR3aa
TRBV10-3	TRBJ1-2	CATGSRSGYGYTF
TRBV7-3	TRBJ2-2	CASSTTGNTGELFF
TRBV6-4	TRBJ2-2	CASSDSSELAGELFF
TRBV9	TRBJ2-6	CASSYRQGGAGANVLTF
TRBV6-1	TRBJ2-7	CASSESQGLAGIYEQYF
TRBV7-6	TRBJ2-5	CASSLEVTGRGCFETQYF
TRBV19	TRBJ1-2	CASSVNSGATNYGYTF
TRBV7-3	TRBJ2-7	CASSLTPGQSYEQYF
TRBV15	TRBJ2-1	CATLRGGSSYNEQFF
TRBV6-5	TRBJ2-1	CASSNPDSAEQFF
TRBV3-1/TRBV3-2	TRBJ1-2	CASSQAIGGGGYGYTF
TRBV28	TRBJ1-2	CASSLRNYGYTF
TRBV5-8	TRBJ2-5	CASSGGQKYQETQYF
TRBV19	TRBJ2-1	CASKDVGLAGDNEQFF
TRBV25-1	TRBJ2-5	CASSDAGGRKTQYF
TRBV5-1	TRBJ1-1	CASSIWTGGASIRGAFF
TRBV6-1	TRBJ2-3	CASSEEILAGGPDTQYF
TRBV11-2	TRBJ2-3	CASSLGGRVEDTQYF
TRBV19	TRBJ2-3	CASIGSGGLWADTQYF
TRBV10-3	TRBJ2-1	CAIKSGIDEQFF
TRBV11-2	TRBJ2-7	CASSLGTSGSYEQYF
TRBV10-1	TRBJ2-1	CASSKRTSGVYNEQFF
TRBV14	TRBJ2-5	CASSLGRVHQETQYF
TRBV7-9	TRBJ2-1	CASSLEWTRDEQFF
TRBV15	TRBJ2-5	CATKALGGTETQYF
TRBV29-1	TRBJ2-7	CSVRWTVYEQYF
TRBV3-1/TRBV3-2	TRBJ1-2	CASSQVASSGGYTF
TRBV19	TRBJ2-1	CASKPVFRNRAYNEQFF
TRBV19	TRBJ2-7	CASSMSGTSYEQYF
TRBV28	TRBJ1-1	CASSVLSGTGRKRTEAFF
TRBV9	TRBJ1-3	CASSQQDTRFSGNTIYF
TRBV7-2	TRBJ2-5	CASSLPAAGATQYF
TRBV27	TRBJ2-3	CARVRGSSTDTQYF
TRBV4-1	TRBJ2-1	CASSLHRDSYNEQFF